This T cell receptor beta chain was retrieved from a study of blood T cells in healthy people across ages. The germline V gene encodes CDR1 DFQATT and CDR2 SNEGSKA (reference sequence). The CDR3 is made up of 16 amino acids. V was clipped by 0 bases and J by 2 bases; unmatched bases: 9. With a J-beta primer mix and a sample-barcoded 5' primer, a second PCR ran about 7 to 12 cycles. TCRdb re-called the 5' RACE reads through MiXCR, storing one row per CDR3 protein. The repertoire holds about 1,000,000 distinct CDR3 sequences, with 45% as singletons. The rearrangement joins TRBV20-1 to TRBJ2-5; the match to TRBD1 covers 7 bases. The source of this sequence is a woman aged 55-70 years in good health. The sequenced material came from blood. The CDR3 DNA reads as TGCAGTGCTAGAGAATTGACAGGGTTGAGGCAAGAGACCCAGTACTTC. The encoded protein is CSARELTGLRQETQYF.